A selection of T cell receptor beta chains follows, all from one sample in a study of radiation and T cells in renal cell carcinoma. Profiling relied on immunoSEQ multiplex PCR, and the TCRdb table lists in-frame clones only, not all of them. Found here are 140,000 or so clones, around nine tenths of them singletons; the top ten hold about 12%. Sequenced material: blood, taken from a patient whose treatment included radiotherapy and nephrectomy. The receptors were gathered from a woman aged 50 to 60 with renal cell carcinoma. Both conserved end residues are part of each CDR3. A D gene is named only where the DNA matches it firmly. Clone size, where shown, is once, few, many, or a class for clones that have expanded.

v_gene,d_gene,abundance,len,j_gene,CDR3nt,CDR3aa
TRBV5-1,NA,NA,19,TRBJ1-1,TGCGCCAGCAGCTTGGCCGGCTCGGGACGGGGTGAGGTGAACACTGAAGCTTTCTTT,CASSLAGSGRGEVNTEAFF
TRBV2,TRBD1,NA,15,TRBJ1-2,TGTGCCAGCAGTGCGGACAGGGAGGCTCCGTATGGCTACACCTTC,CASSADREAPYGYTF
TRBV9,TRBD1,NA,16,TRBJ2-7,TGTGCCAGCAGCGCCGGGGGAGGACAGGGGGTATACGAGCAGTACTTC,CASSAGGGQGVYEQYF
TRBV29-1,NA,NA,10,TRBJ1-1,TGCAGCGTTCAGGTCGGTGAAGCTTTCTTT,CSVQVGEAFF
TRBV7-9,TRBD1,NA,12,TRBJ2-7,TGTGCCAGCAGCTTAGCAGGGGGCGCATCCACTTTC,CASSLAGGASTF
TRBV19,TRBD1,NA,15,TRBJ1-2,TGTGCCAGTAGGAACGGGGGGACAGCCCGCAAAGGCTACACCTTC,CASRNGGTARKGYTF
TRBV6-5,NA,NA,12,TRBJ2-7,TGTGCCAGCAGCACCCGGGGCCACGAGCAGTACTTC,CASSTRGHEQYF
TRBV5-3,NA,NA,12,TRBJ2-3,TGTGCCAGAAGCTTGGAAGGGGATACGCAGTATTTT,CARSLEGDTQYF
TRBV19,TRBD1,NA,15,TRBJ2-7,TGTGCCAGTAGTATCCCGGGACAGGGGACCTACGAGCAGTACTTC,CASSIPGQGTYEQYF
TRBV7-2,NA,NA,12,TRBJ1-2,TGTGCCAGCAGCTTAGAGGCTAGGGGCTACACCTTC,CASSLEARGYTF
TRBV7-8,TRBD2,NA,13,TRBJ2-5,TGTGCCAGCAGCCCTTTGGGACGGGGGGCCCAGTACTTC,CASSPLGRGAQYF
TRBV5-1,NA,NA,16,TRBJ2-2,TGCGCCAGCAGCTTTAGTCCTCCGGCGAACACCGGGGAGCTGTTTTTT,CASSFSPPANTGELFF
TRBV5-1,NA,NA,14,TRBJ1-2,TGCGCCAGCAGCTTGGCTATCAGAAACTATGGCTACACCTTC,CASSLAIRNYGYTF
TRBV5-4,TRBD1,NA,13,TRBJ2-7,TGTGCCAGCAGCTCGGGACAGGGGTACGAGCAGTACTTC,CASSSGQGYEQYF
TRBV18,NA,NA,16,TRBJ1-1,TGTGCCAGCTCACCAGGGGGCGCGACATGGGACACTGAAGCTTTCTTT,CASSPGGATWDTEAFF
TRBV5-1,TRBD1,NA,16,TRBJ1-1,TGCGCCAGCAGCTTGGGGACCGGGACAGGGGGCGCTGAAGCTTTCTTT,CASSLGTGTGGAEAFF
TRBV6-1,NA,NA,14,TRBJ2-5,TGTGCCAGCAGTGATAACAGGGATAAAGAGACCCAGTACTTC,CASSDNRDKETQYF
TRBV19,NA,NA,15,TRBJ2-1,TGTGCCAGTAGTTTAAAGCCGGAACCCTACAATGAGCAGTTCTTC,CASSLKPEPYNEQFF
TRBV5-6,NA,NA,11,TRBJ1-2,TGTGCCAGCAGCTTAACAAATGGCTACACCTTC,CASSLTNGYTF
TRBV5-1,NA,few,13,TRBJ2-1,TGCGCCAGCAGCTCGAGCCAATTGGGGGAGCAGTTCTTC,CASSSSQLGEQFF
TRBV7-8,NA,NA,17,TRBJ1-5,TGTGCCAGCAGCTTAGGGGGGGGAGGAAATAGCAATCAGCCCCAGCATTTT,CASSLGGGGNSNQPQHF
TRBV6-5,NA,NA,13,TRBJ1-2,TGTGCCAGCCTCTCCCCGGGCCGCTATGGCTACACCTTC,CASLSPGRYGYTF
TRBV28,NA,NA,14,TRBJ2-1,TGTGCCAGCAGAACCGACGGGGGTTACAATGAGCAGTTCTTC,CASRTDGGYNEQFF